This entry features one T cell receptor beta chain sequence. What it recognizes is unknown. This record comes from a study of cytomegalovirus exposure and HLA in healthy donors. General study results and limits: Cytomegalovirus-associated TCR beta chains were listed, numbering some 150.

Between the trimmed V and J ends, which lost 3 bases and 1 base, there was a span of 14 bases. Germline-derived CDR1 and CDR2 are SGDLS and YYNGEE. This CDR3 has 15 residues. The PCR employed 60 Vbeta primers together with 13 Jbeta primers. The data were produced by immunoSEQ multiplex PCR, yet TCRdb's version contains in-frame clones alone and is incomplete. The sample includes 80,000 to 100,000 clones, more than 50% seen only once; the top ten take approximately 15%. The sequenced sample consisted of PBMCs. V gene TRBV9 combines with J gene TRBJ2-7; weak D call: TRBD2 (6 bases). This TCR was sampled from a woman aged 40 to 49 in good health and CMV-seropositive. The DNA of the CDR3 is TGTGCCAGCAGCGAGTTTGGAGGGGAATCCTACGAGCAGTACTTC. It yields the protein CASSEFGGESYEQYF.